One and the same sample provided the 13 T cell receptor beta chains below, sequenced in a study of Ad26.COV2.S vaccination and SARS-CoV-2 variants. Method: immunoSEQ multiplex PCR; TCRdb's copy keeps in-frame clones and lacks some. The table has roughly 300,000 clones, 88% seen once. Treatment: over 15 received Ad26.COV2.S at low or high dose, single or two shots; 5 received placebo; per-sample allocation not given. Vaccine and placebo recipients were sampled on day 63 after the first injection. Here the sequenced sample was peripheral blood, taken in a trial of Ad26.COV2.S vaccine versus placebo. The receptors here all came from a person aged 18 to 59 who received the Ad26.COV2.S COVID-19 vaccine or a placebo.

The V gene is TRBV13, the J gene TRBJ1-1; 9 bases map to TRBD1. The CDR3 is made up of 14 amino acids. J lost 8 bases, V lost 5 bases, and 9 bases had no gene match. Germline CDR1 is PRHDT and CDR2 is FYEKMQ (reference sequence). The CDR3 nucleotides are TGTGCCAGCAGCATCCTGACAGGGGGGGTAGAAGCTTTCTTT. It encodes CASSILTGGVEAFF.

The CDR3 bases are TGTGCCAGCAGCCAAAGTTTATCGGACGCAGATACGCAGTATTTT. It is translated as CASSQSLSDADTQYF. This chain uses TRBV3-1 (or the pseudogene TRBV3-2) with TRBJ2-3, with no clear D. The V end was cut by 2 bases, the J end by 4 bases, with 13 bases between. This CDR3 comprises 15 residues. CDR1 is LGHDT and CDR2 is YNNKEL in the germline V gene (reference sequence).

The rearrangement joins TRBV20-1 to TRBJ1-1; 7 bases align to TRBD1. Germline loops: CDR1 DFQATT, CDR2 SNEGSKA (reference sequence). The trim removed 3 bases at V and 4 bases at J, leaving 11 bases unmatched. The CDR3 extends over 15 amino acids. In DNA, the CDR3 is TGCAGTGCTAGTCAGGAAGAAACAGGGGCCACTGAAGCTTTCTTT. It yields the protein CSASQEETGATEAFF.

The chain carries TRBV6-5 and TRBJ1-2; 7 bases are shared with TRBD1. Germline assignment: CDR1 MNHEY and CDR2 SVGAGI. There are 14 residues in the CDR3. J lost 3 bases, V lost 4 bases, and 5 bases had no gene match. CDR3 nucleotide sequence: TGTGCCAGCAGTTCGGACAGGAACTACTATGGCTACACCTTC. Its protein product is CASSSDRNYYGYTF.

The rearrangement uses TRBV19 and TRBJ1-1, with a weak D call TRBD1 (5 bases). The V end was cut by 7 bases, the J end by 11 bases, with 17 bases between. This CDR3 region has 12 residues. Germline CDR1 LNHDA, CDR2 SQIVND (reference sequence). DNA for the CDR3: TGTGCCAGTAACCGGGACTCGAAGGAGGCTTTCTTT. Amino acid sequence: CASNRDSKEAFF.

The chain links TRBV6-1 to TRBJ2-2; D gene uncertain. The CDR3 extends over 16 amino acids. Germline V CDR1 and CDR2: MNHNS, SASEGT. Trimming cost V 3 bases and J 1 base, with 12 bases left between them. In DNA form, the CDR3 reads TGTGCCAGCAGTGATGAGCGAACCCAGAACACCGGGGAGCTGTTTTTT. Its translation is CASSDERTQNTGELFF.

J is TRBJ2-7 and V is TRBV14; 9 bases match TRBD1. The germline CDR1 and CDR2 sequences are SGHDN and FVKESK. This CDR3 contains 15 residues. The ends lost 5 bases at V and 1 base at J; junction bases unmatched: 6. This CDR3 is CASSEPGQGSYEQYF. CDR3 bases: TGTGCCAGCAGCGAGCCGGGACAGGGATCCTACGAGCAGTACTTC.

The V and J genes are TRBV5-1 and TRBJ2-3; D may be TRBD2 (6 bases). Trimming removed 4 bases at V and 3 bases at J, with 12 bases between. CDR3 length: 14 amino acids. CDR1 is SGHRS, CDR2 YFSETQ, per germline. The CDR3 protein is CASSTGGRTDTQYF. The CDR3, as DNA: TGCGCCAGCAGCACCGGAGGGCGGACAGATACGCAGTATTTT.

The chain combines TRBV4-3 with TRBJ2-2; D perhaps matches TRBD2 (6 bases). Germline CDR1 reads LGHNA; CDR2 reads YSLEER. This CDR3 spans 16 amino acids. V was cut by 0 bases and J by 4 bases, with 12 bases left in between. Here the CDR3 DNA reads TGCGCCAGCAGCCAAGAGCCAGGGAGGATCACCGGGGAGCTGTTTTTT. It translates to CASSQEPGRITGELFF.

The chain is built from TRBV5-1 and TRBJ1-2; D remains ambiguous. The CDR3 is made up of 12 amino acids. The germline V gene has CDR1 SGHRS and CDR2 YFSETQ. V was trimmed by 0 bases and J by 6 bases, leaving 6 bases between them. The CDR3 protein is CASSLGYDGYTF. The CDR3 nucleotides read TGCGCCAGCAGCTTGGGATACGATGGCTACACCTTC. Based on the CDR3 plus reference TRBV5-1 and TRBJ1-2, the full variable domain is KAGVTQTPRYLIKTRGQQVTLSCSPISGHRSVSWYQQTPGQGLQFLFEYFSETQRNKGNFPGRFSGRQFSNSRSEMNVSTLELGDSALYLCASSLGYDGYTFGSGTRLTVV.

The chain carries TRBV25-1 and TRBJ1-2; no firm D call. Between the trimmed V and J ends, which lost 3 bases and 3 bases, there was a span of 11 bases. Germline-derived CDR1 and CDR2 are MGHDK and SYGVNS. The length of the CDR3 is 14 residues. The CDR3 DNA is TGTGCCAGCAGTGAGCTCGGTCCCTACTATGGCTACACCTTC. Translating it yields CASSELGPYYGYTF.

In this sample, this clone turned up a few times. The chain joins TRBV4-1 to TRBJ1-3; D is unclear. The CDR3 is 15 amino acids. V was pared by 5 bases and J by 0 bases, with 11 bases between. Germline CDR1 is MGHRA and CDR2 is YSYEKL. The CDR3 region has the DNA TGCGCCAGCAGCTTCCTGGGGATCTCTGGAAACACCATATATTTT. Protein: CASSFLGISGNTIYF.

The chain has TRBV19 and TRBJ1-2, with 8 bases matching TRBD1. The CDR3 sequence is 13 residues long. Trimming cost V 5 bases and J 8 bases; bases outside gene matches: 7. The germline gives CDR1 LNHDA, CDR2 SQIVND (reference sequence). In nucleotides, the CDR3 is TGTGCCAGTAGTTCAGGGGGCGCTGGGGGCTACACCTTC. Amino acid sequence: CASSSGGAGGYTF.